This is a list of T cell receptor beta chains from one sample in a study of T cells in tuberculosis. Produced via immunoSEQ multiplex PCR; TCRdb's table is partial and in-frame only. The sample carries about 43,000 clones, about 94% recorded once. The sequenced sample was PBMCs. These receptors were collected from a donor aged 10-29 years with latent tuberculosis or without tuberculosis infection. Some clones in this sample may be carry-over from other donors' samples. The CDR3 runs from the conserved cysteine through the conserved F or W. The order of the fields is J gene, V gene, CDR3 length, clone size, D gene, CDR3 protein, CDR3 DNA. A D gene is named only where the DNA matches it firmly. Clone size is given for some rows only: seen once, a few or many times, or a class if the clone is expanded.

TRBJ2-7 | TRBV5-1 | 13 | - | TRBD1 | CASSFGDSYEQYF | TGCGCCAGCAGCTTTGGGGACAGCTACGAGCAGTACTTC
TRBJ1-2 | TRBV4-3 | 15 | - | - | CASSPQLSLNYGYTF | TGCGCCAGCAGCCCACAGCTCAGCCTCAACTATGGCTACACCTTC
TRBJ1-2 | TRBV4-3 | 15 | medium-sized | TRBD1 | CASSQDLAGGYGYTF | TGCGCCAGCAGCCAAGATCTGGCAGGGGGCTATGGCTACACCTTC
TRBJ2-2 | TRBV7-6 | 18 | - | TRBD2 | CASSPETSGPSGAGELFF | TGTGCCAGCAGCCCGGAGACTAGCGGGCCCAGCGGCGCCGGGGAGCTGTTTTTT
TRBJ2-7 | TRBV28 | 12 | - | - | CASSLSAYEQYF | TGTGCCAGCAGTTTATCCGCCTACGAGCAGTACTTC
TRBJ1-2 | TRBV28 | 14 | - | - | CASSSSGDGYGYTF | TGTGCCAGCAGTTCGTCAGGGGACGGCTATGGCTACACCTTC
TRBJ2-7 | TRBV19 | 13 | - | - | CASSMYSSYEQYF | TGTGCCAGTAGTATGTACAGTTCCTACGAGCAGTACTTC
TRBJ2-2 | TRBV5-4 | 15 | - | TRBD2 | CASSLLAGETGELFF | TGTGCCAGCAGCTTATTAGCGGGAGAAACCGGGGAGCTGTTTTTT
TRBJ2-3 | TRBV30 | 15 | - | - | CAWSLLNPSTDTQYF | TGTGCCTGGAGTCTACTTAATCCTAGCACAGATACGCAGTATTTT
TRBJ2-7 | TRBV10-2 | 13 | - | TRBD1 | CASRRQGDYEQYF | TGCGCCAGCAGAAGACAGGGAGACTACGAGCAGTACTTC